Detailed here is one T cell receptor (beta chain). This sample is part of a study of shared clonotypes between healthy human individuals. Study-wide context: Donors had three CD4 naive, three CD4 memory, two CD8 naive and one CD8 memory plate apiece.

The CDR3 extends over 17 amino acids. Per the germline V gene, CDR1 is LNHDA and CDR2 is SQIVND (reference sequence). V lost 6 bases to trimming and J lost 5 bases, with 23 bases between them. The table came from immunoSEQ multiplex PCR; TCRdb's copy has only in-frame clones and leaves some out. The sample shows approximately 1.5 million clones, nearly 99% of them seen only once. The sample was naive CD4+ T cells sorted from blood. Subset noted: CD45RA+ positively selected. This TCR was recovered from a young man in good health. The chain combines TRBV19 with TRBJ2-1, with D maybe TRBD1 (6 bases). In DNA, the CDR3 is TGTGCCAGTAGGGAACAGCCAGCAGGGGTAGTGAACAATGAGCAGTTCTTC. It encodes CASREQPAGVVNNEQFF.